This T cell receptor (beta chain) was recorded in a study of CD8 T cells in ankylosing spondylitis. Study-level findings and limits: Fewer than ten highly homologous variants made up a TCR beta motif, and this motif appeared characteristic of ankylosing spondylitis blood.

Turning to this clonotype: The antigen remains undetermined.

The CDR3 has 10 residues. Germline assignment: CDR1 DFQATT and CDR2 SNEGSKA (reference sequence). V gave up 3 bases and J gave up 11 bases, with 9 bases separating them. Using quantitative 5'-RACE with molecular barcodes, the authors made TCR beta libraries. Using its own MiXCR run on the 5' RACE reads, TCRdb lists one record per CDR3 protein. Of about 800,000 distinct CDR3 sequences listed, about 11% are singletons. This sequence was found in a male donor with ankylosing spondylitis. Sequenced material: blood, either unsorted or a sorted T cell fraction (not recorded which). The J gene is TRBJ2-3, the V gene TRBV20-1; D is uncertain. In nucleotides, the CDR3 is TGCAGTGCTAGGGAGTCAAGGCAGTATTTT. Amino acid sequence: CSARESRQYF.